The sequence of this T cell receptor beta chain was determined in a study of T cell clonality in common variable immunodeficiency. Whole-study results and caveats: In common variable immunodeficiency, TCR beta chains reportedly carried fewer deletions and N-nucleotide insertions. CVID subjects shared fewer TCRbeta clones than healthy controls did. CVID subjects had higher TCRbeta clonality than healthy controls, most marked in about a third.

This clone was seen repeatedly, ten times or more. Its antigen remains unknown. The CDR3 end lies 3 residues beyond the end of the read and is filled in from the germline J gene. The CVID group had 15 females and some 30 males, mean age around 40. Germline CDR1 reads DFQATT; CDR2 reads SNEGSKA (reference sequence). Trimming removed 6 bases at V and 1 base at J, with 9 bases between. This CDR3 has 12 amino acids. Only in-frame clones appear in the TCRdb table, and some are missing; sequencing was by immunoSEQ multiplex PCR. There are 20,000 or so clones in the sample, none observed a single time. The chain links TRBV20-1 to TRBJ1-2; D unresolved. The sequence derives from a human donor with common variable immunodeficiency. The sequenced sample consisted of peripheral blood mononuclear cells. CDR3 sequence reads: CSAGDYNYGYTF. The covered CDR3 bases are TGCAGTGCGGGCGATTATAACTATGGC.